Listed below are T cell receptor beta chains from one sample, sequenced in a study of blood T cells in healthy people across ages. TCRdb analysed the 5' RACE reads with MiXCR anew, one entry per CDR3 protein. The table has around 690,000 distinct CDR3 sequences, 58% seen once; the top ten hold around 37%. Material: blood. These TCRs come from a man aged 55 to 70 in good health. Each CDR3 is given with its conserved first and last residue. The D gene is left open where the match is weak. Size values are once, few and many counts, or a class for expanded clones, and some rows have none.

D,size,V,J,CDR3,DNA
TRBD1,NA,TRBV9,TRBJ2-7,CASSADRGPPYEQYF,TGTGCCAGCAGCGCGGACAGGGGTCCTCCCTACGAGCAGTACTTC
NA,once,TRBV7-9,TRBJ2-3,CASSSRGVSADTQYF,TGTGCCAGCAGCTCTAGGGGGGTTTCAGCAGATACGCAGTATTTT
TRBD2,NA,TRBV2,TRBJ2-5,CASSETTSGLETQYF,TGTGCCAGCAGTGAGACGACTAGCGGGTTGGAGACCCAGTACTTC
TRBD1,NA,TRBV20-1,TRBJ2-5,CSARGQVQETQYF,TGCAGTGCTAGGGGACAGGTCCAAGAGACCCAGTACTTC
TRBD2,once,TRBV24-1,TRBJ2-1,CATSGLAVGNEQFF,TGTGCCACCAGTGGCCTAGCGGTGGGCAATGAGCAGTTCTTC
NA,NA,TRBV7-9,TRBJ1-2,CASSSPHLASGYTF,TGTGCCAGCAGCTCCCCTCATCTAGCGAGTGGCTACACCTTC
NA,NA,TRBV6-2/TRBV6-3,TRBJ2-7,CASSHPVGPVREQYF,TGTGCCAGCAGCCACCCTGTGGGCCCGGTGCGCGAGCAGTACTTC
NA,NA,TRBV9,TRBJ2-3,CASSVGAGNTDTQYF,TGTGCCAGCAGCGTAGGGGCGGGGAACACAGATACGCAGTATTTT
TRBD1,NA,TRBV6-1,TRBJ1-6,CASSLGQGLPSGNSPLHF,TGTGCCAGCAGTCTAGGACAGGGGTTGCCCTCGGGGAATTCACCCCTCCACTTT
NA,NA,TRBV5-1,TRBJ2-7,CASSLVPGFSYEQYF,TGCGCCAGCAGCTTGGTCCCAGGGTTCTCCTACGAGCAGTACTTC
TRBD2,few,TRBV6-6,TRBJ2-5,CASSDTSGQETQYF,TGTGCCAGCAGTGATACTAGCGGTCAAGAGACCCAGTACTTC
TRBD1,NA,TRBV12-3/TRBV12-4,TRBJ2-3,CASSFMTGGDTQYF,TGTGCCAGCAGTTTTATGACAGGGGGGGATACGCAGTATTTT
NA,NA,TRBV29-1,TRBJ2-5,CSVDHGGPYQETQYF,TGCAGCGTTGATCACGGGGGGCCCTACCAAGAGACCCAGTACTTC
TRBD1,NA,TRBV24-1,TRBJ2-3,CATSGTGSPDTQYF,TGTGCCACCAGCGGGACAGGGAGTCCAGATACGCAGTATTTT
NA,few,TRBV10-3,TRBJ1-6,CAIMSAGQNSPLHF,TGTGCCATCATGAGTGCGGGGCAAAATTCACCCCTCCACTTT